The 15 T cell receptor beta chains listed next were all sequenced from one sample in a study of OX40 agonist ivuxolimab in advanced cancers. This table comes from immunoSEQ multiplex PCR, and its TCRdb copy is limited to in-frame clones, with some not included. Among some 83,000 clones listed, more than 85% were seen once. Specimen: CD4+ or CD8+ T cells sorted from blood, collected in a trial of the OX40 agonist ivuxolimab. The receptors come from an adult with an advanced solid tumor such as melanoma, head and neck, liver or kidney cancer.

DNA of the CDR3: TGTGCCACCAGCAGTCCCCAGGGGGTGAGGACTGAAGCTTTCTTT. Amino acids: CATSSPQGVRTEAFF. J is TRBJ1-1 and V is TRBV15, with TRBD1 identical over 7 bases. CDR1 is LNHNV, CDR2 YYDKDF, per germline (reference sequence). The CDR3 totals 15 residues. The trim removed 3 bases at V and 5 bases at J, leaving 9 bases unmatched. Together with reference TRBV15 and TRBJ1-1, the CDR3 gives the full variable domain: DAMVIQNPRYQVTQFGKPVTLSCSQTLNHNVMYWYQQKSSQAPKLLFHYYDKDFNNEADTPDNFQSRRPNTSFCFLDIRSPGLGDTAMYLCATSSPQGVRTEAFFGQGTRLTVV.

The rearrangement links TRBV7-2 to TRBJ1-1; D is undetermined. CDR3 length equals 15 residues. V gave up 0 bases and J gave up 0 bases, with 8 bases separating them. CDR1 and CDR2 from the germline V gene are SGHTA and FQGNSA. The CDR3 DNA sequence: TGTGCCAGCAGCTTAGCCCCGATATTGAACACTGAAGCTTTCTTT. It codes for CASSLAPILNTEAFF.

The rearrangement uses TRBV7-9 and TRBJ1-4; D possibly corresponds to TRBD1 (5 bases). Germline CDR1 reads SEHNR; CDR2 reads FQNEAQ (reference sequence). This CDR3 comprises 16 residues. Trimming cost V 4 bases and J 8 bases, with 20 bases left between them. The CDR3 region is CASSSLLIGGIEKLFF. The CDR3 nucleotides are TGTGCCAGCAGCTCCCTACTAATCGGGGGGATAGAAAAACTGTTTTTT.

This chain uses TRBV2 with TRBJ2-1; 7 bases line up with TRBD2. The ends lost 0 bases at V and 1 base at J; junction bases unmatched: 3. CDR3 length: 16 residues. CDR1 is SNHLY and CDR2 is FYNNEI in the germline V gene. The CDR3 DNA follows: TGTGCCAGCAGTGAAGCTGGCGGGAGTTCCTACAATGAGCAGTTCTTC. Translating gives CASSEAGGSSYNEQFF.

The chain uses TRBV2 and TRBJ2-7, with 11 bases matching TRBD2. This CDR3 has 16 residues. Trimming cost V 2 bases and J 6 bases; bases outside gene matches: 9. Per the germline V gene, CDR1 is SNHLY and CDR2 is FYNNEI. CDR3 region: CASSEPGLAGGFEQYF. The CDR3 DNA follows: TGTGCCAGCAGTGAACCGGGCCTAGCGGGAGGCTTCGAGCAGTACTTC. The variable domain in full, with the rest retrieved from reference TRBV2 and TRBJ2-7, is EPEVTQTPSHQVTQMGQEVILRCVPISNHLYFYWYRQILGQKVEFLVSFYNNEISEKSEIFDDQFSVERPDGSNFTLKIRSTKLEDSAMYFCASSEPGLAGGFEQYFGPGTRLTVT.

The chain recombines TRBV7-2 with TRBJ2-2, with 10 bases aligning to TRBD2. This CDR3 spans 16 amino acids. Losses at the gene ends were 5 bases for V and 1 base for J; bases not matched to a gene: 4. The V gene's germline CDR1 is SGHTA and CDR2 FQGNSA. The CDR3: CASSPRTSGNTGELFF. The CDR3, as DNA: TGTGCCAGCAGCCCCCGGACTAGCGGGAACACCGGGGAGCTGTTTTTT.

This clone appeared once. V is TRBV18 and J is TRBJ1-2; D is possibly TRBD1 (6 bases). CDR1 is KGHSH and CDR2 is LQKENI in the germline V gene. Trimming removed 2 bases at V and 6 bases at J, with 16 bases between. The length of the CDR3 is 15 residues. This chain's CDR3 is CASSPGTLRGDGYTF. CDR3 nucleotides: TGTGCCAGCTCACCAGGGACACTCAGAGGAGATGGCTACACCTTC. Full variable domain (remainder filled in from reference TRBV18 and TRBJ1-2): NAGVMQNPRHLVRRRGQEARLRCSPMKGHSHVYWYRQLPEEGLKFMVYLQKENIIDESGMPKERFSAEFPKEGPSILRIQQVVRGDSAAYFCASSPGTLRGDGYTFGSGTRLTVV.

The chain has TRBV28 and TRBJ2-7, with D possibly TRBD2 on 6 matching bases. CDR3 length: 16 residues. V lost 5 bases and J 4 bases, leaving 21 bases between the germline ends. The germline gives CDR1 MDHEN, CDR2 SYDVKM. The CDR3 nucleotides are TGTGCCAGCAGTCCAGCGGGTGGCAGACGAAATTACGAGCAGTACTTC. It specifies CASSPAGGRRNYEQYF.

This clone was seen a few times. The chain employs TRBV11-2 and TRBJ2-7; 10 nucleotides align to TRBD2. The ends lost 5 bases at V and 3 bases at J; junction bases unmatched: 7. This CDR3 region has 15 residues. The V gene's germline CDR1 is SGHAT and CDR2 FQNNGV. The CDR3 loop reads CASSPPLAGSYEQYF. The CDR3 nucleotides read TGTGCCAGCAGCCCCCCACTAGCGGGAAGCTACGAGCAGTACTTC.

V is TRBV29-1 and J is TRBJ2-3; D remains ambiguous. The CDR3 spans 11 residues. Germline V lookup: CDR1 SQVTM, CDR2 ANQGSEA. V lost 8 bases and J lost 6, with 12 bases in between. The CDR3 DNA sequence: TGCAGCATCAGGAGTCGGGATACGCAGTATTTT. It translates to CSIRSRDTQYF.

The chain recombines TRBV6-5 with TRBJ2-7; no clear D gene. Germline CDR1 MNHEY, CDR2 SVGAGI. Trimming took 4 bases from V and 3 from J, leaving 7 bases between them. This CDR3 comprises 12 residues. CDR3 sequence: CASSLDGYEQYF. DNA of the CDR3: TGTGCCAGCAGTTTGGACGGCTACGAGCAGTACTTC.

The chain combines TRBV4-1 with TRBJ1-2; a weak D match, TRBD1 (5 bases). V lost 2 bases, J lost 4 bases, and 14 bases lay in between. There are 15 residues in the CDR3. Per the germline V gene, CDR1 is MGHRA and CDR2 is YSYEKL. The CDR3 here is CASSQTSQDRYGYTF. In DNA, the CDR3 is TGCGCCAGCAGCCAAACCTCACAGGACCGCTATGGCTACACCTTC.

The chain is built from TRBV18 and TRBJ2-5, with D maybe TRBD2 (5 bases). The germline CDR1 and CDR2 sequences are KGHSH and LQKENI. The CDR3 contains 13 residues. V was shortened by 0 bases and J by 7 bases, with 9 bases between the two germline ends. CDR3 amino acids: CASSPPSGWTQYF. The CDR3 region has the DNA TGTGCCAGCTCACCACCTTCGGGATGGACCCAGTACTTC.

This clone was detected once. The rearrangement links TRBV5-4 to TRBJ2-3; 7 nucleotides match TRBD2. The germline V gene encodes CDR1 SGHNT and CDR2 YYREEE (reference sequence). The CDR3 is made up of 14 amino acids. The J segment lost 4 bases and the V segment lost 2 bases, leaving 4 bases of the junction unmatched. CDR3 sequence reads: CASSFLLAPDTQYF. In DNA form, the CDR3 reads TGTGCCAGCAGCTTTCTACTAGCGCCAGATACGCAGTATTTT.

The CDR3 coding sequence is TGTGCCAGCAGCTTATCCCCATCTCCTAGTAGCCATGAGCAGTTCTTC. Protein sequence: CASSLSPSPSSHEQFF. The rearrangement links TRBV7-3 to TRBJ2-1; D gene unclear. Trimming removed 2 bases from V and 8 bases from J, with 19 bases in between. Germline V CDR1 and CDR2: SGHTA, FQGTGA. This CDR3 contains 16 residues.